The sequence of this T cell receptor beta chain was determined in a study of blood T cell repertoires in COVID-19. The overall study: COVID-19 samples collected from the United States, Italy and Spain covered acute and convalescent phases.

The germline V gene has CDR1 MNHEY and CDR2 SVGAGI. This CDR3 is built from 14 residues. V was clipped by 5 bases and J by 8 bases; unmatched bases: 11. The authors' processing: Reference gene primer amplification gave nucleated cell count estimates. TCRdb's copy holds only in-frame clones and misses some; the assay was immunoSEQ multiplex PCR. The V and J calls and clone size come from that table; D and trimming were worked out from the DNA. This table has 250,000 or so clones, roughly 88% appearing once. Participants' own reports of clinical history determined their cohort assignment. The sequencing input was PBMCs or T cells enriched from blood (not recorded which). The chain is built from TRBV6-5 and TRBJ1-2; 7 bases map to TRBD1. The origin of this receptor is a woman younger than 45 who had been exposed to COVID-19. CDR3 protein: CASSPFRGGQGYTF. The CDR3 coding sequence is TGTGCCAGCAGTCCGTTTCGGGGGGGACAGGGCTACACCTTC.